The clone carrying this TCR beta chain appeared a few times. The antigen is not known. This specimen comes from a study of cytomegalovirus exposure and HLA in healthy donors. Study observations and caveats: Rare TCR sequences dominated, though some public TCRs recurred in many donors. With further analysis later on, most CMV-associated TCR beta chains appeared HLA-restricted. Presence/absence analyses assumed roughly uniform sequencing depth across donors.

The ends were cut back, 3 bases at V and 0 bases at J, with 36 bases in the middle. This CDR3 is 24 amino acids long. The germline V gene has CDR1 MDHEN and CDR2 SYDVKM. In the PCR, 60 Vbeta and 13 Jbeta primers were used. Here immunoSEQ multiplex PCR was the method, and the copy in TCRdb shows in-frame clones only, minus some. The data hold over 150,000 clones, with less than 80% observed a single time. The chain combines TRBV28 with TRBJ1-3, with D possibly TRBD1 on 6 matching bases. The sequencing sample was made of PBMCs. The source is a young man in good health and CMV-seronegative. In DNA form, the CDR3 reads TGTGCCAGCAGTTTCACAGGGTTATACCTATATACCTCTACGCATTGTCACTCTGGAAACACCATATATTTT. Its protein is CASSFTGLYLYTSTHCHSGNTIYF.